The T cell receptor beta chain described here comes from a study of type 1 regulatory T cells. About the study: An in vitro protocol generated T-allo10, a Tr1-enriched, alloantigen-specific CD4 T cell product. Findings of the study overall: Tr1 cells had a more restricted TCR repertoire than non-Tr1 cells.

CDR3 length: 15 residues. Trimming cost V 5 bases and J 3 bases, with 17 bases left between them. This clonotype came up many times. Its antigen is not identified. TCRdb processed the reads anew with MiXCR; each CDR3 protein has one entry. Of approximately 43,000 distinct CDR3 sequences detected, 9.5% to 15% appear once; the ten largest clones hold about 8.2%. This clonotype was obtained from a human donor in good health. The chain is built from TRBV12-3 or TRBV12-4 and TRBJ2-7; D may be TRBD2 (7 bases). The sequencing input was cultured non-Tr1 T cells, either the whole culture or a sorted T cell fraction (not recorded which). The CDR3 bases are TGTGCCAGCAGTCAAGGGGGGGACCCGCACTACGAGCAGTACTTC. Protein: CASSQGGDPHYEQYF.